This T cell receptor (beta chain) is from a study of T cell repertoires in cytomegalovirus infection. As for the study in general: Public signatures in TCR beta pointed to CMV infection and matching HLA type. Study-level points and caveats: CMV-specific HLA-C-restricted TCR beta clonotypes dominated the ex vivo response. Adding up the frequency of public TCR beta families identified people who carried CMV plus the relevant HLA.

This clonotype was detected many times. The antigen is unknown. TCRdb fed the reads into MiXCR, producing one record per CDR3 protein. This sample yields roughly 280,000 distinct CDR3 sequences, of which approximately 14% are seen a single time; about 10% belongs to the top ten. CDR3 length: 14 residues. Germline V lookup: CDR1 SGHTA, CDR2 FQGTGA. The ends lost 2 bases at V and 6 bases at J; junction bases unmatched: 2. The chain combines TRBV7-3 with TRBJ2-1, with 9 bases identical to TRBD1. The sequenced sample consisted of PBMCs. The sequence derives from a human donor in good health (CMV status not recorded). Some clones in this sample may be carry-over from other donors' samples. CDR3 DNA: TGTGCCAGCAGCTTACTGACAGGGGGCAATGAGCAGTTCTTC. Protein sequence: CASSLLTGGNEQFF.